This is a list of T cell receptor beta chains from one sample in a study of technical replicates of blood from a few donors. Generated by immunoSEQ multiplex PCR, the TCRdb table keeps only in-frame clones and is missing some. Of roughly 79,000 clones listed, 81% are singletons. The sample comprised PBMCs. These receptors all stem from a human donor in good health. Some clones in this sample may be carry-over from other donors' samples. The CDR3 runs from the conserved cysteine through the conserved F or W. The D gene is left open where the match is weak. Clone size is given for some rows only: seen once, a few or many times, or a class if the clone is expanded.

CDR3nt | CDR3aa | d_gene | j_gene | v_gene | abundance
TGTGCCAGCAGCGGAGACAGGGGCGGTGAAAAACTGTTTTTT | CASSGDRGGEKLFF | TRBD1 | TRBJ1-4 | TRBV9 | .
TGTGCCAGCAGCTTAGCTACCACAGGGGAGCTGTTTTTT | CASSLATTGELFF | . | TRBJ2-2 | TRBV7-2 | .
TGTGCCAGCAGCTCAGACGCGGTGGGCTACACCTTC | CASSSDAVGYTF | . | TRBJ1-2 | TRBV6-5 | .
TGTGCCAGCGGCTCGGCGGTTGAAGCTTTCTTT | CASGSAVEAFF | . | TRBJ1-1 | TRBV7-9 | .
TGTGCCAGCATAAAAGGCCCAGGTCCCTACAATGAGCAGTTCTTC | CASIKGPGPYNEQFF | . | TRBJ2-1 | TRBV6-5 | .
TGCGCCAGCAGCTTGGGCCCCCAGGGGGGAAACTATGGCTACACCTTC | CASSLGPQGGNYGYTF | TRBD1 | TRBJ1-2 | TRBV5-1 | .
TGTGCCTGGGGAGGCGGATGGGAGACCCAGTACTTC | CAWGGGWETQYF | . | TRBJ2-5 | TRBV30 | once
TGTGCCTGGAACGGACAGTCCGGGGAGCTGTTTTTT | CAWNGQSGELFF | . | TRBJ2-2 | TRBV30 | .
TGTGCCAGCAGCTTGGGTCAGGGGAATAGCAATCAGCCCCAGCATTTT | CASSLGQGNSNQPQHF | . | TRBJ1-5 | TRBV7-9 | few
TGTGCCAGCAGCTTGGCCCGGGGGGGCGATGGGGATGAGCAGTTCTTC | CASSLARGGDGDEQFF | TRBD2 | TRBJ2-1 | TRBV5-4 | .
TGTGCCAGCAGTCAGAGACAAAACTTGAATTCACCCCTCCACTTT | CASSQRQNLNSPLHF | . | TRBJ1-6 | TRBV6-5 | .
TGTGCCAGCAGTAGGACAAAAATTGGGGAAAAACTGTTTTTT | CASSRTKIGEKLFF | . | TRBJ1-4 | TRBV6-5 | .
TGTGCCAGCAGTCCAGCGGGAGAGCGGACAGATACGCAGTATTTT | CASSPAGERTDTQYF | TRBD2 | TRBJ2-3 | TRBV2 | .
TGTGCCATTGGGACTAGCGGGAGAGGGAATGAGCAGTTCTTC | CAIGTSGRGNEQFF | TRBD2 | TRBJ2-1 | TRBV10-3 | .
TGTGCCAGCAGCCCATCTCAGTCTGGGTTCGGGAACGTCGGGACCCAGTACTTC | CASSPSQSGFGNVGTQYF | . | TRBJ2-5 | TRBV7-2 | .
TGTGCCATCACCCAGGGCAGGGGGGCCTACGAGCAGTACTTC | CAITQGRGAYEQYF | . | TRBJ2-7 | TRBV10-3 | .
TGTGCGAGCAGGGCAGGGGACTATGGCTACACCTTC | CASRAGDYGYTF | . | TRBJ1-2 | TRBV2 | few
TGTGCCAGCTCACCGTCGAGGGGGCTCTCCTACGAGCAGTACTTC | CASSPSRGLSYEQYF | TRBD1 | TRBJ2-7 | TRBV18 | .
TGTGCCAGCAGCAAAGAGTATTCAGGGGGCCGCTTCTCCTACGAGCAGTACTTC | CASSKEYSGGRFSYEQYF | . | TRBJ2-7 | TRBV21-1 | .
TGCAGCGTTGATCATGGGGCGAGCACTGAAGCTTTCTTT | CSVDHGASTEAFF | . | TRBJ1-1 | TRBV29-1 | .
TGTGCCAGCAGTGGGGACAGGGGGCGCGTGACTGTGAGAAACACCATATATTTT | CASSGDRGRVTVRNTIYF | TRBD1 | TRBJ1-3 | TRBV2 | .
TGCGCCAGCAGCCAGTCCCACGGGTCGACTGGAAACACCATATATTTT | CASSQSHGSTGNTIYF | . | TRBJ1-3 | TRBV4-1 | .
TGTGCCTACGGACAGGGGGCGGAGGAGCAGTACTTC | CAYGQGAEEQYF | TRBD1 | TRBJ2-7 | TRBV30 | once
TGTGCCAGCAGGCATAGCGGGGCGAGCACAGATACGCAGTATTTT | CASRHSGASTDTQYF | TRBD2 | TRBJ2-3 | TRBV4-2 | once
TGCGCCAGCAGCCCATTAGCGGGGATGGCAGATACGCAGTATTTT | CASSPLAGMADTQYF | TRBD2 | TRBJ2-3 | TRBV5-1 | .
TGCGCCAGCAGCCATGCCAGCGGGAGGAAATACGGTGAGCAGTTCTTC | CASSHASGRKYGEQFF | TRBD2 | TRBJ2-1 | TRBV4-3 | .
TGTGCTAGTGGTTCCCGGGGACAGGGGAGGTACGAGCAGTACTTC | CASGSRGQGRYEQYF | TRBD1 | TRBJ2-7 | TRBV12-5 | .
TGTGCCAGCAGCGCCTCCTACGAGCAGTACTTC | CASSASYEQYF | . | TRBJ2-7 | TRBV5-6 | once
TGTGCCAGCAGCCCAATAGCGGGGGTAAGCACAGATACGCAGTATTTT | CASSPIAGVSTDTQYF | TRBD2 | TRBJ2-3 | TRBV9 | .
TGTGCCAGCAGTGCCTCCGCCCGGGGGGGGAGGGAGCAGTACTTC | CASSASARGGREQYF | TRBD2 | TRBJ2-7 | TRBV27 | .
TGTGCCAGCACCCCCCCAGATTACGAGCAGTACTTC | CASTPPDYEQYF | . | TRBJ2-7 | TRBV9 | .
TGTGCCAGCAGGGAAACAGCAGCAGATACGCAGTATTTT | CASRETAADTQYF | . | TRBJ2-3 | TRBV25-1 | .
TGTGCCAGCAGCTTGGGGACTAGCGGGAGGGCCAAGTTCTTC | CASSLGTSGRAKFF | TRBD2 | TRBJ2-1 | TRBV7-2 | .
TGTGCCAGCAGCGTGGGGACAATTCTAGCCAAAAACATTCAGTACTTC | CASSVGTILAKNIQYF | . | TRBJ2-4 | TRBV5-8 | .
TGTGCCAGCAGTTTCGTGGTGAGGAACACTGAAGCTTTCTTT | CASSFVVRNTEAFF | . | TRBJ1-1 | TRBV28 | .
TGTGCCAGCAGCCTTAGCGGGGGGGCGCCAGTTGTTAATGAGCAGTTCTTC | CASSLSGGAPVVNEQFF | TRBD2 | TRBJ2-1 | TRBV5-4 | .
TGTGCCAGCAGCTTAAGTCTGGGGGGACACACCATATATTTT | CASSLSLGGHTIYF | . | TRBJ1-3 | TRBV7-9 | .
TGTGCCAGCAGCGCCCCAGGACAGGGGAACACTGAAGCTTTCTTT | CASSAPGQGNTEAFF | TRBD1 | TRBJ1-1 | TRBV5-4 | .
TGTGCCAGCAGCTTTAGCGGCTATGGCTACACCTTC | CASSFSGYGYTF | . | TRBJ1-2 | TRBV13 | .
TGTGCCAGCAGCTTACTGGGACAAATCCAAGAGACCCAGTACTTC | CASSLLGQIQETQYF | . | TRBJ2-5 | TRBV7-9 | once
TGTGCCAGCAGTGCCGGGGGAAGCAATCAGCCCCAGCATTTT | CASSAGGSNQPQHF | . | TRBJ1-5 | TRBV25-1 | .
TGCGCCACCCTCGACCGACCCAGGCAAGAGACCCAGTACTTC | CATLDRPRQETQYF | . | TRBJ2-5 | TRBV23-1 | once
TGTGCCAGCAGTTACTCGAGAGCCAGGGGAACTGAAGCTTTCTTT | CASSYSRARGTEAFF | . | TRBJ1-1 | TRBV6-5 | .
TGCGCCAGCAGCTTGCCGACTAGCGGGGGGCGTCAAGAGACCCAGTACTTC | CASSLPTSGGRQETQYF | TRBD2 | TRBJ2-5 | TRBV5-1 | few
TGTGCCAGCAGCCCGTCCTCAGCGAACACCATATATTTT | CASSPSSANTIYF | . | TRBJ1-3 | TRBV5-4 | .
TGCGCCAGCAGCCAAGGTCGAGGGCAGCCCCAGCATTTT | CASSQGRGQPQHF | . | TRBJ1-5 | TRBV4-1 | many
TGTGCCTGGAGTATAGGTACAGGGGAAAAACTGTTTTTT | CAWSIGTGEKLFF | . | TRBJ1-4 | TRBV30 | once
TGTGCCTGGGGGACTAGCGGGGGTAGCCGGCCCACAGATACGCAGTATTTT | CAWGTSGGSRPTDTQYF | TRBD2 | TRBJ2-3 | TRBV30 | few
TGCGCCAGCAGCCAAGTTTCGGGAGGGCAGCCCCAGCATTTT | CASSQVSGGQPQHF | . | TRBJ1-5 | TRBV4-1 | once
TGCAGCGTATTTACCGGGGCCGGGGAGCTGTTTTTT | CSVFTGAGELFF | . | TRBJ2-2 | TRBV29-1 | large
TGCGCCAGCAGCCAAGATCGGGGGGCAACGGGAAACACCATATATTTT | CASSQDRGATGNTIYF | . | TRBJ1-3 | TRBV4-1 | .
TGTGCCAGCAGCTTAGTGGGGGGACGGAGCAATCAGCCCCAGCATTTT | CASSLVGGRSNQPQHF | . | TRBJ1-5 | TRBV7-8 | .
TGCAGCGCTGACCTGACAGGGTACAGCTACACCTTC | CSADLTGYSYTF | TRBD1 | TRBJ1-2 | TRBV29-1 | .
TGTGCCATCAGCAAACAGGGTTATACTGAAGCTTTCTTT | CAISKQGYTEAFF | . | TRBJ1-1 | TRBV10-3 | few
TGCGCCAGCAGTAAAGCGGGAGGGACCAACGAGCAGTACTTC | CASSKAGGTNEQYF | TRBD2 | TRBJ2-7 | TRBV5-1 | .
TGCGCCAGCAGCCAAGCCTGGGACAGGGGAAATCAGCCCCAGCATTTT | CASSQAWDRGNQPQHF | TRBD1 | TRBJ1-5 | TRBV4-1 | .
TGTGCCAGCAGCCCAGTTGGTATGACAGATACCTATAGCAATCAGCCCCAGCATTTT | CASSPVGMTDTYSNQPQHF | . | TRBJ1-5 | TRBV28 | .
TGTGCCTGGAGTGAAGGTGAGGACAATGAGCAGTTCTTC | CAWSEGEDNEQFF | . | TRBJ2-1 | TRBV30 | few
TGTGCCAGCTCACCATCCCAGGGGGGAAGCACAGATACGCAGTATTTT | CASSPSQGGSTDTQYF | . | TRBJ2-3 | TRBV18 | .
TGTGCCAGCAGTGAGGCGGGGGTTTGGACTAGCTTTTCAGATACGCAGTATTTT | CASSEAGVWTSFSDTQYF | TRBD2 | TRBJ2-3 | TRBV6-1 | once